The 22 T cell receptor beta chains reported below all come from one sample, sequenced in a study of cytomegalovirus exposure and HLA in healthy donors. Use of 60 Vbeta and 13 Jbeta primers characterized the PCR. TCRdb keeps only in-frame clones here, not all; method: immunoSEQ multiplex PCR. Among 110,000 or so clones listed, around four fifths were seen once. Sequencing input: PBMCs. These receptors all come from a man aged 25-45 years in good health and CMV-seronegative.

The chain uses TRBV4-1 and TRBJ2-1; the match to TRBD2 covers 13 bases. The CDR3 sequence is 16 residues long. V trimming: 2 bases; J trimming: 10 bases; junction bases outside the gene matches: 8. The germline V gene has CDR1 MGHRA and CDR2 YSYEKL. Written as DNA, the CDR3 is TGCGCCAGCAGCCAAACGGGACTAGCGGGAAGGGGGGAGCAGTTCTTC. Translation: CASSQTGLAGRGEQFF.

V is TRBV28 and J is TRBJ2-1, with TRBD1 identical over 9 bases. V lost 4 bases, J lost 6 bases, and 7 bases stayed unmatched. The CDR3 loop spans 15 amino acids. Germline CDR1 MDHEN, CDR2 SYDVKM. The CDR3 region has the DNA TGTGCCAGCAGTTCACCGGGACAGGGCCTCAATGAGCAGTTCTTC. It yields the protein CASSSPGQGLNEQFF.

The rearrangement uses TRBV11-2 and TRBJ1-1, with 8 bases lining up with TRBD1. The J segment lost 0 bases and the V segment lost 3 bases, leaving 9 bases of the junction unmatched. The CDR3 is 17 amino acids. CDR1 is SGHAT, CDR2 FQNNGV, per germline. This CDR3 is CASSFRRQGRLNTEAFF. DNA of the CDR3: TGTGCCAGCAGCTTCCGACGACAGGGGCGGTTGAACACTGAAGCTTTCTTT.

The chain employs TRBV6-1 and TRBJ2-7; TRBD1 agrees at 7 bases. This CDR3 has 13 amino acids. V shed 8 bases, J shed 12 bases, and the junction held 16 bases outside the gene matches. CDR1 is MNHNS, CDR2 SASEGT, per germline. CDR3: CASSRDSPSVAYF. The CDR3 DNA sequence: TGTGCCAGCTCCAGGGACAGCCCCTCCGTCGCGTACTTC.

This clone was counted between two and nine times. The chain links TRBV29-1 to TRBJ2-7; 7 positions match TRBD1. J gave up 1 base and V 8 bases, and 11 bases lay outside the gene matches. This CDR3 is 14 amino acids long. The V gene's germline CDR1 is SQVTM and CDR2 ANQGSEA. The CDR3 nucleotides are TGCAGCTGCAGGCCAGGGGGTGGTTCCTACGAGCAGTACTTC. This translates into CSCRPGGGSYEQYF.

The chain uses TRBV9 and TRBJ2-7, with 9 bases lining up with TRBD1. This CDR3 region has 15 residues. Germline trimming cut 3 bases from V and 0 bases from J; bases unmatched to any gene: 4. Germline CDR1 and CDR2: SGDLS and YYNGEE. The CDR3 DNA is TGTGCCAGCAGCGCTGGACAGGGGTCCTCCTACGAGCAGTACTTC. As protein: CASSAGQGSSYEQYF.

V usage is TRBV6-1 and J usage is TRBJ1-1; tentative D call: TRBD1 (6 bases). Germline values: CDR1 MNHNS, CDR2 SASEGT. There are 12 residues in the CDR3. Deletions cut 6 bases from V and 11 bases from J, with 16 bases between. The CDR3 spells CASSPRQVRAFF. DNA for the CDR3: TGTGCCAGCAGCCCTAGACAGGTGCGGGCTTTCTTT.

This rearrangement joins TRBV18 to TRBJ2-7, with 7 bases identical to TRBD1. J was trimmed by 1 base and V by 2 bases; bases with no gene match: 2. This CDR3 is built from 14 residues. Germline CDR1 and CDR2: KGHSH and LQKENI. The CDR3 nucleotides read TGTGCCAGCTCACCATTGACAGGGTCCTACGAGCAGTACTTC. Translating it yields CASSPLTGSYEQYF. Together with reference TRBV18 and TRBJ2-7, the CDR3 gives the full variable domain: NAGVMQNPRHLVRRRGQEARLRCSPMKGHSHVYWYRQLPEEGLKFMVYLQKENIIDESGMPKERFSAEFPKEGPSILRIQQVVRGDSAAYFCASSPLTGSYEQYFGPGTRLTVT.

This chain uses TRBV28 with TRBJ1-5, with D tentatively TRBD1 (6 bases). The V end lost 3 bases, the J end lost 4 bases, and 13 bases lay between the germline ends. There are 15 residues in the CDR3. CDR1 MDHEN and CDR2 SYDVKM come from the germline V gene. This CDR3 reads CASSFTGLPNQPQHF. The CDR3 region has the DNA TGTGCCAGCAGTTTCACAGGGTTACCTAATCAGCCCCAGCATTTT.

CDR3 DNA sequence: TGTGCCAGCAGCTTACAGGGCGGGGAGACCCAGTACTTC. Amino acids: CASSLQGGETQYF. The J gene is TRBJ2-5, the V gene TRBV5-4; D may be TRBD1 (6 bases). The CDR3 loop spans 13 amino acids. V was trimmed by 2 bases and J by 5 bases, leaving 10 bases between them. CDR1 is SGHNT, CDR2 YYREEE, per germline (reference sequence).

The chain carries TRBV5-6 and TRBJ2-5; 12 nucleotides align to TRBD2. Germline V gene data show CDR1 as SGHDT and CDR2 as YYEEEE. The CDR3 length is 18 residues. The J segment lost 6 bases and the V segment lost 3 bases, leaving 15 bases of the junction unmatched. CDR3 in DNA: TGTGCCAGCAGCTCATCGCTAGCGGGAGGGCCGCTCCGCAAGACCCAGTACTTC. It encodes CASSSSLAGGPLRKTQYF.

V and J are TRBV14 and TRBJ1-2, with 7 bases lining up with TRBD1. Germline V gives CDR1 SGHDN, CDR2 FVKESK. V shed 4 bases and J 8 bases; nucleotides not matched to a gene: 7. This CDR3 has 13 amino acids. CDR3 DNA sequence: TGTGCCAGCAGCCCGCGACAGGGAGGAGGCTACACCTTC. This encodes CASSPRQGGGYTF.

The gene calls are TRBV18 and TRBJ2-5; 12 nucleotides match TRBD1. Germline lookup yields CDR1 KGHSH and CDR2 LQKENI. The V segment lost 2 bases and the J segment 5 bases; nucleotides outside the gene matches: 6. The CDR3 totals 16 residues. The CDR3 DNA reads as TGTGCCAGCTCACCATTGGGACAGGGGGCGCGGGAGACCCAGTACTTC. Translation: CASSPLGQGARETQYF.

This chain connects TRBV18 to TRBJ1-1, with a tentative D call TRBD1 (6 bases). The V end was cut by 5 bases, the J end by 4 bases, with 20 bases between. The CDR3 has 16 amino acids. Looked up from germline, CDR1 is KGHSH and CDR2 is LQKENI. The CDR3 DNA reads TGTGCCAGCTCAAAATCAGAGAGACAGGCGGGCACTGAAGCTTTCTTT. Translation gives CASSKSERQAGTEAFF.

The rearrangement links TRBV7-2 to TRBJ2-5; the D gene is possibly TRBD2 (5 bases). The CDR3 extends over 16 amino acids. V lost 3 bases and J 2 bases, leaving 16 bases between the germline ends. CDR1 and CDR2 (germline): SGHTA, FQGNSA. CDR3 nucleotides: TGTGCCAGCAGCTTGTTGGCAAGCGGTAGACAAGAGACCCAGTACTTC. Its protein product is CASSLLASGRQETQYF.

This clone came up once. The CDR3, as DNA: TGCGCCAGCAGCCTGGGGATCGGGACAGAGAACATTCAGTACTTC. Translated, it gives CASSLGIGTENIQYF. The chain joins TRBV4-3 to TRBJ2-4, with TRBD1 matching 7 bases. Germline values: CDR1 LGHNA, CDR2 YSLEER. The trim removed 4 bases at V and 7 bases at J, leaving 10 bases unmatched. The CDR3 consists of 15 residues.

There are a few counts of this clone. The V gene is TRBV7-9, the J gene TRBJ1-1, with 10 bases identical to TRBD1. This CDR3 spans 16 amino acids. Trimming removed 3 bases from V and 2 bases from J; junction bases left unmatched: 6. The germline gives CDR1 SEHNR, CDR2 FQNEAQ (reference sequence). The CDR3 nucleotides read TGTGCCAGCAGCTTTGGGGACAGGGGCCCAAACACTGAAGCTTTCTTT. Translating it yields CASSFGDRGPNTEAFF.

The chain has TRBV18 and TRBJ2-7; 7 nucleotides align to TRBD2. V trimming: 6 bases; J trimming: 3 bases; junction bases outside the gene matches: 11. Per germline, CDR1 KGHSH and CDR2 LQKENI. This CDR3 is built from 15 residues. CDR3 nucleotides: TGTGCCAGCTCGGGAGGGGCAGGGTCGTACTACGAGCAGTACTTC. Translating it yields CASSGGAGSYYEQYF. The variable domain in full, with the rest retrieved from reference TRBV18 and TRBJ2-7, is NAGVMQNPRHLVRRRGQEARLRCSPMKGHSHVYWYRQLPEEGLKFMVYLQKENIIDESGMPKERFSAEFPKEGPSILRIQQVVRGDSAAYFCASSGGAGSYYEQYFGPGTRLTVT.

This clone was seen a handful of times. The gene calls are TRBV11-2 and TRBJ2-7, with 7 bases that match TRBD1. The CDR3 totals 16 residues. Germline trimming cut 4 bases from V and 0 bases from J; bases unmatched to any gene: 9. The germline gives CDR1 SGHAT, CDR2 FQNNGV. CDR3 region: CASSYNRDSLSYEQYF. The CDR3 DNA reads as TGTGCCAGCAGCTACAACCGGGACAGTCTCTCCTACGAGCAGTACTTC.

This clone is a singleton in its sample. This chain links TRBV7-2 with TRBJ1-6; the D gene is possibly TRBD1 (5 bases). V lost 0 bases, J lost 7 bases, and 10 bases lay in between. This CDR3 has 15 amino acids. Looked up from germline, CDR1 is SGHTA and CDR2 is FQGNSA. The CDR3 region is CASSLARVSNSPLHF. CDR3 in DNA: TGTGCCAGCAGCTTAGCCAGGGTTTCCAATTCACCCCTCCACTTT.

The chain links TRBV2 to TRBJ1-4, with D possibly TRBD1 on 6 matching bases. Germline lookup yields CDR1 SNHLY and CDR2 FYNNEI. This CDR3 is built from 18 residues. The V gene lost 4 bases and the J gene lost 2 bases, with 20 bases spanning the gap. The CDR3 nucleotides are TGTGCCAGCAGTGGAGGACAGTCCGCGTATTGGACTAATGAAAAACTGTTTTTT. It codes for CASSGGQSAYWTNEKLFF.

The V call is TRBV7-2, the J call TRBJ1-3; no definite D call. Trimming took off 3 bases at V and 0 bases at J, with 6 bases between the two ends. The CDR3 spans 14 residues. CDR1 and CDR2 from the germline V gene are SGHTA and FQGNSA. The CDR3 DNA is TGTGCCAGCAGCTTTCCGTACTCTGGAAACACCATATATTTT. Protein: CASSFPYSGNTIYF.